This record concerns one T cell receptor beta chain sequence. What it binds is unknown. The read terminates 3 residues ahead of where the CDR3 ends, so the germline J gene completes it. The table came from immunoSEQ multiplex PCR; TCRdb's copy has only in-frame clones and leaves some out. This sample has 25,000 to 35,000 clones, each found more than once. CDR1 and CDR2 (germline): LNHDA, SQIVND (reference sequence). The CDR3 consists of 14 residues. Trimming cost V 2 bases and J 1 base, with 8 bases left between them. These data belong to a study of T cell clonality in common variable immunodeficiency. Study outcomes and limitations: Reportedly, TCR beta sequences from common variable immunodeficiency showed fewer deletions and N-nucleotide insertions.

The sample comprised peripheral blood mononuclear cells. The source of this sequence is a human donor with common variable immunodeficiency. The rearrangement uses TRBV19 and TRBJ1-1; D uncertain. The sequenced part of the CDR3 DNA is TGTGCCAGTAGTATACCCGGCGGGAACACTGAA. Translation gives CASSIPGGNTE. The complete CDR3 sequence is CASSIPGGNTEAFF.